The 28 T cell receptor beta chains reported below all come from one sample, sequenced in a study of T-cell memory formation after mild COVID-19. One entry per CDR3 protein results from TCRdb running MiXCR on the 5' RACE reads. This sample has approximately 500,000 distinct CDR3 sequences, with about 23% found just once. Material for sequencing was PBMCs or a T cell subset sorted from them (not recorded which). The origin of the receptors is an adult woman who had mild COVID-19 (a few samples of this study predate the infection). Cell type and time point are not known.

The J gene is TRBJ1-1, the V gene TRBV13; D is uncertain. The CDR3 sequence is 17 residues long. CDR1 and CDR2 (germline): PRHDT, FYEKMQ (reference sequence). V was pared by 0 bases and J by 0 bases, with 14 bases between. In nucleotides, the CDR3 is TGTGCCAGCAGCTTAGGTCGTGGTAGCCTCATGAACACTGAAGCTTTCTTT. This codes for CASSLGRGSLMNTEAFF.

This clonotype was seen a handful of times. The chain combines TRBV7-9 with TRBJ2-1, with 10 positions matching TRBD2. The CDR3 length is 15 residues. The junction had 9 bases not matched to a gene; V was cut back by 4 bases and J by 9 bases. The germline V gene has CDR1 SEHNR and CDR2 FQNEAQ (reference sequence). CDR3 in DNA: TGTGCCAGCAGCTCGGGGACTAGCGATCAAAGTGAGCAGTTCTTC. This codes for CASSSGTSDQSEQFF.

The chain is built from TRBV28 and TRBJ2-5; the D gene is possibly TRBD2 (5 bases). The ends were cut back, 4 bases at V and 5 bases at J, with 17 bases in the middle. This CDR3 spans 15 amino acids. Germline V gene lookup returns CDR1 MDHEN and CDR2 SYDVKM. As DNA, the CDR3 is TGTGCCAGCAGTTCCCGGGATGGTGGTCGGGAGACCCAGTACTTC. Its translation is CASSSRDGGRETQYF.

In DNA form, the CDR3 reads TGCAGTGCTAAAGACAGGACCTCTGGAAACACCATATATTTT. Translating it yields CSAKDRTSGNTIYF. V gene TRBV20-1 combines with J gene TRBJ1-3; TRBD1 is a possible D gene (6 bases). There are 14 residues in the CDR3. Germline values: CDR1 DFQATT, CDR2 SNEGSKA (reference sequence). V was cut by 4 bases and J by 0 bases, with 10 bases left in between.

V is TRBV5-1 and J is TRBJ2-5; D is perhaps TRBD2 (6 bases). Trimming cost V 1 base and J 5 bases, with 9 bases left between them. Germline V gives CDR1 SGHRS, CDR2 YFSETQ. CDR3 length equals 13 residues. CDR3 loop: CASSLSGPETQYF. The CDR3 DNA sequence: TGCGCCAGCAGCTTGAGCGGGCCTGAGACCCAGTACTTC.

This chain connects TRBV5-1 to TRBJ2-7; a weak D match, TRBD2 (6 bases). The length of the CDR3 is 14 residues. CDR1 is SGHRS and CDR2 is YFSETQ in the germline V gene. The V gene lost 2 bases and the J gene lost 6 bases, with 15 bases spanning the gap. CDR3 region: CASSFGWGEREQYF. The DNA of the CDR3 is TGCGCCAGCAGCTTCGGGTGGGGGGAACGCGAGCAGTACTTC.

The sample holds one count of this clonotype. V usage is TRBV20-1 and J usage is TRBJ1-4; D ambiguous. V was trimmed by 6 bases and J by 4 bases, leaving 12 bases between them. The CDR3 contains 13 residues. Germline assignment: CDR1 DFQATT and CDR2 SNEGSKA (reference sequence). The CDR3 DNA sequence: TGCAGTGCCAGGAGGCAGTTTAATGAAAAACTGTTTTTT. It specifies CSARRQFNEKLFF.

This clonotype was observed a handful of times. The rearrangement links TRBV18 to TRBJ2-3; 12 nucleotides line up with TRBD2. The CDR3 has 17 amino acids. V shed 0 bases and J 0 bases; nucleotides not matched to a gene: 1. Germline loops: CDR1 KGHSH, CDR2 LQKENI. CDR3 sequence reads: CASSPPGLAGSTDTQYF. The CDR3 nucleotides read TGTGCCAGCTCACCACCGGGACTAGCGGGTAGCACAGATACGCAGTATTTT.

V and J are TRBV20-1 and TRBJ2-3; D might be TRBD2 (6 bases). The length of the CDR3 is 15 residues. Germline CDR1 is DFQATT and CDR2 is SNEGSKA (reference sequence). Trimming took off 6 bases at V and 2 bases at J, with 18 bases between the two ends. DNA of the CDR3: TGCAGTGCCTCCCTTGGCGGGGTTTTCACAGATACGCAGTATTTT. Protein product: CSASLGGVFTDTQYF.

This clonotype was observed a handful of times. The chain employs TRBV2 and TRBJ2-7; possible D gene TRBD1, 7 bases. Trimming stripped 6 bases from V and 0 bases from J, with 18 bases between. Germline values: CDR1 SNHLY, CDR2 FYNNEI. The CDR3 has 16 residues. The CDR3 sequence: CASSARGAESSYEQYF. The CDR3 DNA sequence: TGTGCCAGCAGCGCCAGGGGGGCGGAAAGCTCCTACGAGCAGTACTTC.

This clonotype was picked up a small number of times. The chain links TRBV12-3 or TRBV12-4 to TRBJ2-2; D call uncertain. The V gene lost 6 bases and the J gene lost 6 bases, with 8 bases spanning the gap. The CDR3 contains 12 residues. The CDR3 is CASRVPPGELFF. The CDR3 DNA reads TGTGCCAGCAGGGTCCCCCCCGGGGAGCTGTTTTTT.

CDR3 coding DNA: TGTGCCAGCAGTTATGGACGAAGCGGAGCCCCTTTTGAGCAGTTCTTC. As protein: CASSYGRSGAPFEQFF. The chain combines TRBV6-2 or TRBV6-3 with TRBJ2-1; D possibly corresponds to TRBD2 (5 bases). The V end was cut by 3 bases, the J end by 9 bases, with 21 bases between. Germline V gene lookup returns CDR1 MNHEY and CDR2 SVGEGT. This CDR3 has 16 amino acids.

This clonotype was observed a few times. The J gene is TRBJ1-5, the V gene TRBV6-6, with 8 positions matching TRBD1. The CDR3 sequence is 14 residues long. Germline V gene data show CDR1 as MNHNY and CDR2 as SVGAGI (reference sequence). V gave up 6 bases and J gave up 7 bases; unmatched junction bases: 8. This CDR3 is CASSETGVGQPQHF. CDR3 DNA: TGTGCCAGCAGCGAGACAGGGGTGGGCCAGCCCCAGCATTTT.

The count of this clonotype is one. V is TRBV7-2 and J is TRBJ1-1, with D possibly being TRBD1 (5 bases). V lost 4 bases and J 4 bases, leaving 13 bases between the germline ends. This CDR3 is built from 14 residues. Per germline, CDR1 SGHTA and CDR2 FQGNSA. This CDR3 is CASSSDGTVTEAFF. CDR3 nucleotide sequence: TGTGCCAGCAGCTCAGACGGGACGGTCACTGAAGCTTTCTTT.

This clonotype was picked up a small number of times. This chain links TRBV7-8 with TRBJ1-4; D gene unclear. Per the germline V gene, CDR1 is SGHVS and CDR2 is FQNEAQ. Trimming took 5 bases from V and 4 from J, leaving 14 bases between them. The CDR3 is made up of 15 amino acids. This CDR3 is CASSRARERNEKLFF. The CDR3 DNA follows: TGTGCCAGCAGCCGAGCGAGAGAACGTAATGAAAAACTGTTTTTT.

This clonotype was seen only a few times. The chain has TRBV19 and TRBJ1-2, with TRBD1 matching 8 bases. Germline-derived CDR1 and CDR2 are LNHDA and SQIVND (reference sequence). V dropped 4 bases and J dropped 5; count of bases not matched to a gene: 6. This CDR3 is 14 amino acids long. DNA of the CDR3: TGTGCCAGTAGTACGGACAGGGATCGGTATGGCTACACCTTC. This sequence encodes CASSTDRDRYGYTF. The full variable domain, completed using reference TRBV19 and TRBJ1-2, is DGGITQSPKYLFRKEGQNVTLSCEQNLNHDAMYWYRQDPGQGLRLIYYSQIVNDFQKGDIAEGYSVSREKKESFPLTVTSAQKNPTAFYLCASSTDRDRYGYTFGSGTRLTVV.

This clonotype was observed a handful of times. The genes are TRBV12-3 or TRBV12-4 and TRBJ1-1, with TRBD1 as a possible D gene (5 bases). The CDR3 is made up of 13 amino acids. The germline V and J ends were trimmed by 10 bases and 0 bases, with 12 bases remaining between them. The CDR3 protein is CANRQSMNTEAFF. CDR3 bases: TGTGCCAACCGACAGAGCATGAACACTGAAGCTTTCTTT.

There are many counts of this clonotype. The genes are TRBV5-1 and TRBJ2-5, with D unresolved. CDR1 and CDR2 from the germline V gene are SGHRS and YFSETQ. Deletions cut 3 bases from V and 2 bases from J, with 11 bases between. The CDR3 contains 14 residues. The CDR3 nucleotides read TGCGCCAGCAGCTCGGGCCGAGTACAAGAGACCCAGTACTTC. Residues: CASSSGRVQETQYF. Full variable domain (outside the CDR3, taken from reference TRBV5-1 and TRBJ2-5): KAGVTQTPRYLIKTRGQQVTLSCSPISGHRSVSWYQQTPGQGLQFLFEYFSETQRNKGNFPGRFSGRQFSNSRSEMNVSTLELGDSALYLCASSSGRVQETQYFGPGTRLLVL.

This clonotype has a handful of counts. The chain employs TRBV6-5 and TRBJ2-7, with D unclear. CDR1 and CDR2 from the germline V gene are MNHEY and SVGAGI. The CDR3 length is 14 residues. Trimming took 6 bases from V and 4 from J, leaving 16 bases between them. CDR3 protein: CASRESLAPYEQYF. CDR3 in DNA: TGTGCCAGCAGAGAATCGTTAGCTCCATACGAGCAGTACTTC.

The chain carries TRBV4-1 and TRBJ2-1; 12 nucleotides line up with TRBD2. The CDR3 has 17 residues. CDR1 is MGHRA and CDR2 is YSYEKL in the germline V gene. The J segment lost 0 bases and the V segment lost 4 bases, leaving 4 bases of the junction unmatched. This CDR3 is CASSRTSGMSSYNEQFF. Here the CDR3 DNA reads TGCGCCAGCAGCCGGACTAGCGGGATGAGCTCCTACAATGAGCAGTTCTTC.

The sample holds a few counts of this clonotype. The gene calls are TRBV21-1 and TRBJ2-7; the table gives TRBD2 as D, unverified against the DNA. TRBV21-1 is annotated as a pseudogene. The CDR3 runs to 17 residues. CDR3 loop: CASSKGKGGSYPYEQYF. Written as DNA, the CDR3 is TGTGCCAGCAGCAAAGGGAAGGGCGGGAGTTACCCCTACGAGCAGTACTTC.

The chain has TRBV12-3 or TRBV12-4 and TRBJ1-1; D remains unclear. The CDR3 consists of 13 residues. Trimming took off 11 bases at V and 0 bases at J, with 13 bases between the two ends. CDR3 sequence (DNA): TGTGCCTCGGGTCCACCTCTGAACACTGAAGCTTTCTTT. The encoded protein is CASGPPLNTEAFF.

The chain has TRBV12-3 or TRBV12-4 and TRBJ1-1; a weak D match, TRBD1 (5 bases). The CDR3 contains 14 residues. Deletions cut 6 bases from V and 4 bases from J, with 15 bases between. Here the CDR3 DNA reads TGTGCCAGCAGGGGGGACGGGAGGGCCACTGAAGCTTTCTTT. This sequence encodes CASRGDGRATEAFF.

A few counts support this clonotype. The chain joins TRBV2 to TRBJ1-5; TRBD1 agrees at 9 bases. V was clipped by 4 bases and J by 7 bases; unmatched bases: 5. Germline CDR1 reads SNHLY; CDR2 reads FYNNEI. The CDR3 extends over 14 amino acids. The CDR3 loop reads CASSGTGGRQPQHF. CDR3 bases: TGTGCCAGCAGTGGAACAGGGGGCAGGCAGCCCCAGCATTTT.

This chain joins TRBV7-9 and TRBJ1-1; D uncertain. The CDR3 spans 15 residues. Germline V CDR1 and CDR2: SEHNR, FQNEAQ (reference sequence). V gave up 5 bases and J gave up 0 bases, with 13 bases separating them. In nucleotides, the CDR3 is TGTGCCAGCAGCCTATGGTCGGAGATGAACACTGAAGCTTTCTTT. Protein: CASSLWSEMNTEAFF.

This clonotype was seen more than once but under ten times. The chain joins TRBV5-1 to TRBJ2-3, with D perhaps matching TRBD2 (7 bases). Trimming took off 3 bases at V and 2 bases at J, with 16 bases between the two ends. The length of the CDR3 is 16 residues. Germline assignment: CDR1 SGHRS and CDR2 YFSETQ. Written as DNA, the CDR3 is TGCGCCAGCAGCTCTGGGGGGGCCGGGTACACAGATACGCAGTATTTT. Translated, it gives CASSSGGAGYTDTQYF.

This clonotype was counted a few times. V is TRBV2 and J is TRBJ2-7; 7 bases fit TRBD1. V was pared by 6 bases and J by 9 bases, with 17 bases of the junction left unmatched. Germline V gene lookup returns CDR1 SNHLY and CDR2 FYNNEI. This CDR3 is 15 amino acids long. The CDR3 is CASSVSPDRNSVQYF. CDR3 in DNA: TGTGCCAGCAGCGTTTCGCCGGACAGGAACTCGGTGCAGTACTTC. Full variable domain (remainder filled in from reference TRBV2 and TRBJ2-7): EPEVTQTPSHQVTQMGQEVILRCVPISNHLYFYWYRQILGQKVEFLVSFYNNEISEKSEIFDDQFSVERPDGSNFTLKIRSTKLEDSAMYFCASSVSPDRNSVQYFGPGTRLTVT.

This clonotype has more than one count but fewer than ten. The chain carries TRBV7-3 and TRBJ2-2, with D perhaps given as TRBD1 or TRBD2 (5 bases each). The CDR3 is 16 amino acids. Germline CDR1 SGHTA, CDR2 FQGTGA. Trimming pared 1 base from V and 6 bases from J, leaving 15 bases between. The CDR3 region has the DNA TGTGCCAGCAGCTTAAGTACCGGGACCGTACCCGGGGAGCTGTTTTTT. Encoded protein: CASSLSTGTVPGELFF.